This T cell receptor beta chain was sequenced in a study of brain T cells in children with intractable seizures. General study points: Viral specificity was inferred only from CDR3 similarity; HCMV serostatus was unknown. Pre- and post-surgery blood differed in depth, so pre-surgery absences may be undersampling.

This clone has only one observation. Its antigen is undetermined. Surgery cases with the highest brain T cell transcript signatures were chosen for sequencing. Patients received at least one anti-epileptic drug before surgery. Clones were read by immunoSEQ multiplex PCR, and TCRdb kept only the in-frame ones, dropping some. The table lists around 70,000 clones, about 93% of them singletons. This clonotype was obtained from a boy under two years old with tuberous sclerosis and intractable seizures. The source material was peripheral blood, sampled at surgery.

The CDR3, as DNA: TGTGCCGGGGGACAGGGGACCTCCTACGAGCAGTACTTC. Residues: CAGGQGTSYEQYF. V and J are TRBV30 and TRBJ2-7; TRBD1 agrees at 10 bases. V was clipped by 8 bases and J by 0 bases; unmatched bases: 4. Germline CDR1 GTSNPN, CDR2 SVGIG (reference sequence). The CDR3 is 13 residues long.